The 9 T cell receptor beta chains given below trace back to one sample, sequenced in a study of cytomegalovirus exposure and HLA in healthy donors. The PCR used 60 Vbeta and 13 Jbeta primers. Clones were read by immunoSEQ multiplex PCR, and TCRdb kept only the in-frame ones, dropping some. Of 84,000 or so clones detected, roughly 80% appear once; the ten largest clones hold about 3.1%. Sequenced material: PBMCs. These receptors were collected from a man aged 45-60 years in good health and CMV-seronegative.

This chain links TRBV5-1 with TRBJ2-2; the D gene is possibly TRBD2 (5 bases). The CDR3 runs to 12 residues. V was cut by 2 bases and J by 8 bases, with 7 bases left in between. The germline V gene has CDR1 SGHRS and CDR2 YFSETQ. The CDR3: CASSLGSGELFF. In DNA form, the CDR3 reads TGCGCCAGCAGCTTAGGGAGTGGGGAGCTGTTTTTT.

The genes are TRBV4-3 and TRBJ2-3, with a tentative D call TRBD1 (6 bases). This CDR3 has 15 amino acids. The ends were cut back, 0 bases at V and 2 bases at J, with 9 bases in the middle. CDR1 LGHNA and CDR2 YSLEER come from the germline V gene. CDR3 sequence reads: CASSQDRGFTDTQYF. The CDR3 coding sequence is TGCGCCAGCAGCCAAGACAGGGGATTCACAGATACGCAGTATTTT.

The chain employs TRBV11-3 and TRBJ2-3; 13 bases are shared with TRBD2. Germline V lookup: CDR1 SGHNT, CDR2 YENEEA. This CDR3 has 14 amino acids. J lost 6 bases, V lost 7 bases, and 4 bases had no gene match. CDR3 in DNA: TGTGCCAGCACGAGACTAGCGGGGGGTGATACGCAGTATTTT. This gives the protein CASTRLAGGDTQYF.

V is TRBV21-1 and J is TRBJ2-7; TRBD2, as called in the table, went unchecked against the DNA. TRBV21-1 is marked as a pseudogene. The CDR3 totals 9 residues. Written as DNA, the CDR3 is TGTGCCCCCCCCGACGAGCAGTACTTC. This encodes CAPPDEQYF.

This chain links TRBV5-6 with TRBJ2-5, with TRBD2 matching 8 bases. The germline gives CDR1 SGHDT, CDR2 YYEEEE. This CDR3 has 15 residues. V lost 4 bases, J lost 4 bases, and 9 bases stayed unmatched. Written as DNA, the CDR3 is TGTGCCAGCAGCGAGGCGGGGGGACTCTTAGAGACCCAGTACTTC. Translation: CASSEAGGLLETQYF.

CDR3 DNA sequence: TGTGCCAGCAGTTCAGGGGGCGCCTATGGCTACACCTTC. Its translation is CASSSGGAYGYTF. The chain employs TRBV27 and TRBJ1-2, with TRBD1 matching over 8 bases. Losses at the gene ends were 4 bases for V and 4 bases for J; bases not matched to a gene: 2. The V gene's germline CDR1 is MNHEY and CDR2 SMNVEV (reference sequence). CDR3 length: 13 amino acids.

The chain has TRBV6-5 and TRBJ1-1; D ambiguous. The CDR3 is made up of 14 amino acids. Trimming left V 0 bases short and J 1 base short, with 6 bases between. The germline CDR1 and CDR2 sequences are MNHEY and SVGAGI. The CDR3 DNA reads TGTGCCAGCAGTTACTCCACAGCGAACACTGAAGCTTTCTTT. Residues: CASSYSTANTEAFF.

The chain recombines TRBV28 with TRBJ1-2, with D tentatively TRBD1 (6 bases). The CDR3 length is 15 residues. Germline CDR1 reads MDHEN; CDR2 reads SYDVKM. Trimming cost V 5 bases and J 7 bases, with 20 bases left between them. The CDR3 here is CASSPPGTGSSGYTF. DNA for the CDR3: TGTGCCAGCAGTCCCCCCGGTACAGGGTCGAGTGGCTACACCTTC.

V and J are TRBV2 and TRBJ1-5; D may be TRBD1 (5 bases). Trimming shortened V by 5 bases and J by 0 bases, and 11 bases separated the two germline ends. Germline lookup yields CDR1 SNHLY and CDR2 FYNNEI. This CDR3 is built from 15 residues. CDR3 sequence: CASSFEGLSNQPQHF. In DNA form, the CDR3 reads TGTGCCAGCAGTTTCGAGGGACTTAGCAATCAGCCCCAGCATTTT.